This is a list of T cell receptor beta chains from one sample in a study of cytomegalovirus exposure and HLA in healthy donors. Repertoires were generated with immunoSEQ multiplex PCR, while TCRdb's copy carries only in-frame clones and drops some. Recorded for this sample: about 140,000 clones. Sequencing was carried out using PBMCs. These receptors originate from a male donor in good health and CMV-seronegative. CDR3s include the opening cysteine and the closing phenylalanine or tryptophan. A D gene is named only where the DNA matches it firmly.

CDR3 protein: CASSSRGDTEAFF; CDR3 DNA: TGTGCCAGCAGCTCCCGGGGGGACACTGAAGCTTTCTTT; D gene: NA; V gene: TRBV7-6; J gene: TRBJ1-1
CDR3 protein: CASRRGSGNQPQHF; CDR3 DNA: TGTGCCAGTCGACGGGGTTCGGGCAATCAGCCCCAGCATTTT; D gene: NA; V gene: TRBV19; J gene: TRBJ1-5
CDR3 protein: CASSVGGLAYEQYF; CDR3 DNA: TGTGCCAGCAGCGTAGGGGGACTAGCCTACGAGCAGTACTTC; D gene: TRBD2; V gene: TRBV9; J gene: TRBJ2-7
CDR3 protein: CASREDQRTKFYEQYF; CDR3 DNA: TGTGCCAGCAGGGAAGATCAACGGACAAAGTTCTACGAGCAGTACTTC; D gene: NA; V gene: TRBV6-1; J gene: TRBJ2-7
CDR3 protein: CASSLLSGNTEAFF; CDR3 DNA: TGTGCCAGCAGTTTATTATCGGGGAACACTGAAGCTTTCTTT; D gene: NA; V gene: TRBV28; J gene: TRBJ1-1
CDR3 protein: CAWSTDRAHEQYF; CDR3 DNA: TGTGCCTGGAGTACCGACAGGGCCCACGAGCAGTACTTC; D gene: TRBD1; V gene: TRBV30; J gene: TRBJ2-7
CDR3 protein: CASRADSYNEQFF; CDR3 DNA: TGTGCCAGCAGAGCAGACAGTTACAATGAGCAGTTCTTC; D gene: NA; V gene: TRBV11-3; J gene: TRBJ2-1
CDR3 protein: CASSIGGDRSGLNTEAFF; CDR3 DNA: TGTGCCAGTAGTATAGGAGGGGACAGGTCGGGTTTGAACACTGAAGCTTTCTTT; D gene: TRBD1; V gene: TRBV19; J gene: TRBJ1-1
CDR3 protein: CAWSAPREGYGYTF; CDR3 DNA: TGTGCCTGGAGTGCGCCCAGGGAGGGCTATGGCTACACCTTC; D gene: NA; V gene: TRBV30; J gene: TRBJ1-2
CDR3 protein: CASSGGGDTEAFF; CDR3 DNA: TGCGCCAGCAGTGGAGGGGGGGACACTGAAGCTTTCTTT; D gene: NA; V gene: TRBV10-2; J gene: TRBJ1-1
CDR3 protein: CASTQPGVGTQYF; CDR3 DNA: TGTGCCAGCACCCAACCCGGGGTCGGCACCCAGTACTTC; D gene: NA; V gene: TRBV28; J gene: TRBJ2-5
CDR3 protein: CATSRHAGTGEVEQYF; CDR3 DNA: TGTGCCACCAGCAGACACGCCGGGACAGGTGAGGTCGAGCAGTACTTC; D gene: TRBD1; V gene: TRBV15; J gene: TRBJ2-7
CDR3 protein: CATPGQGHGYTF; CDR3 DNA: TGTGCCACCCCGGGACAGGGTCATGGCTACACCTTC; D gene: TRBD1; V gene: TRBV2; J gene: TRBJ1-2
CDR3 protein: CASSPGVIFYEQYF; CDR3 DNA: TGCGCCAGCAGCCCCGGGGTGATTTTCTACGAGCAGTACTTC; D gene: NA; V gene: TRBV4-1; J gene: TRBJ2-7
CDR3 protein: CASSRTAGNTIYF; CDR3 DNA: TGTGCCAGCAGTCGGACAGCCGGAAACACCATATATTTT; D gene: NA; V gene: TRBV6-6; J gene: TRBJ1-3
CDR3 protein: CASSLSGMGNEQFF; CDR3 DNA: TGTGCCAGCAGCCTTAGCGGGATGGGCAATGAGCAGTTCTTC; D gene: TRBD2; V gene: TRBV6-6; J gene: TRBJ2-1
CDR3 protein: CASSPQQGLGAFF; CDR3 DNA: TGTGCCAGCAGCCCCCAACAGGGTCTGGGAGCTTTCTTT; D gene: NA; V gene: TRBV14; J gene: TRBJ1-1
CDR3 protein: CASSPYPGLAGINEQFF; CDR3 DNA: TGTGCCAGCAGCCCCTATCCGGGGCTAGCGGGGATCAATGAGCAGTTCTTC; D gene: TRBD2; V gene: TRBV7-3; J gene: TRBJ2-1
CDR3 protein: CASSYSTHLVEQYF; CDR3 DNA: TGTGCCAGCAGTTACTCGACACACCTGGTAGAGCAGTACTTC; D gene: NA; V gene: TRBV6-5; J gene: TRBJ2-7
CDR3 protein: CASCLDGGRITDTQYF; CDR3 DNA: TGTGCCAGCTGTCTGGACGGCGGGAGAATCACAGATACGCAGTATTTT; D gene: TRBD2; V gene: TRBV19; J gene: TRBJ2-3
CDR3 protein: CASSPTGVGETQYF; CDR3 DNA: TGTGCCAGCAGTCCGACAGGGGTAGGGGAGACCCAGTACTTC; D gene: TRBD1; V gene: TRBV6-5; J gene: TRBJ2-5
CDR3 protein: CASSFDYTGELFF; CDR3 DNA: TGTGCCAGCAGTTTTGACTACACCGGGGAGCTGTTTTTT; D gene: NA; V gene: TRBV28; J gene: TRBJ2-2
CDR3 protein: CSAIAVPGEKLFF; CDR3 DNA: TGCAGCGCCATCGCCGTCCCGGGTGAAAAACTGTTTTTT; D gene: NA; V gene: TRBV29-1; J gene: TRBJ1-4
CDR3 protein: CSVCMDRREQYF; CDR3 DNA: TGCAGCGTTTGCATGGACAGGCGCGAGCAGTACTTC; D gene: TRBD1; V gene: TRBV29-1; J gene: TRBJ2-7
CDR3 protein: CASSPRPTADEKLFF; CDR3 DNA: TGTGCCAGCTCACCACGGCCGACTGCGGATGAAAAACTGTTTTTT; D gene: NA; V gene: TRBV18; J gene: TRBJ1-4
CDR3 protein: CASSRTGDNEQFF; CDR3 DNA: TGTGCCAGCAGCCGAACAGGGGACAATGAGCAGTTCTTC; D gene: TRBD1; V gene: TRBV6-1; J gene: TRBJ2-1
CDR3 protein: CAISDSEDEQYF; CDR3 DNA: TGTGCCATCAGTGACTCGGAGGACGAGCAGTACTTC; D gene: NA; V gene: TRBV10-3; J gene: TRBJ2-7
CDR3 protein: CASRTGPQDTQYF; CDR3 DNA: TGCGCCAGCAGGACAGGACCCCAGGATACGCAGTATTTT; D gene: NA; V gene: TRBV10-2; J gene: TRBJ2-3
CDR3 protein: CASSTWTENYGYTF; CDR3 DNA: TGTGCCAGTAGTACTTGGACAGAGAACTATGGCTACACCTTC; D gene: NA; V gene: TRBV19; J gene: TRBJ1-2
CDR3 protein: CASSYRGNTEAFF; CDR3 DNA: TGTGCCAGCAGTTACAGGGGCAACACTGAAGCTTTCTTT; D gene: TRBD1; V gene: TRBV28; J gene: TRBJ1-1
CDR3 protein: CASSLAASYEQYF; CDR3 DNA: TGTGCCAGCAGCTTAGCGGCCTCCTACGAGCAGTACTTC; D gene: NA; V gene: TRBV7-6; J gene: TRBJ2-7
CDR3 protein: CASRVALGAGELFF; CDR3 DNA: TGCGCCAGCAGAGTGGCACTCGGGGCCGGGGAGCTGTTTTTT; D gene: NA; V gene: TRBV5-1; J gene: TRBJ2-2
CDR3 protein: CASIRDPGVTYEQYF; CDR3 DNA: TGTGCCAGCATCCGGGATCCGGGAGTTACGTACGAGCAGTACTTC; D gene: NA; V gene: TRBV2; J gene: TRBJ2-7
CDR3 protein: CASSPLPPLATRSNQPQHF; CDR3 DNA: TGTGCCAGCTCACCATTGCCCCCCTTGGCAACCCGTAGCAATCAGCCCCAGCATTTT; D gene: NA; V gene: TRBV18; J gene: TRBJ1-5
CDR3 protein: CASSSGGVKGDTGELFF; CDR3 DNA: TGTGCCAGCAGCTCGGGGGGTGTCAAGGGGGACACCGGGGAGCTGTTTTTT; D gene: NA; V gene: TRBV9; J gene: TRBJ2-2
CDR3 protein: CAGGQGNNSPLHF; CDR3 DNA: TGTGCCGGGGGACAGGGCAATAATTCACCCCTCCACTTT; D gene: TRBD1; V gene: TRBV30; J gene: TRBJ1-6
CDR3 protein: CASSPINTARDIEAFF; CDR3 DNA: TGTGCCAGCTCACCGATAAACACGGCTAGGGACATTGAAGCTTTCTTT; D gene: NA; V gene: TRBV18; J gene: TRBJ1-1
CDR3 protein: CASSFTGDLGGYTF; CDR3 DNA: TGTGCCAGCAGCTTTACAGGGGACCTAGGTGGCTACACCTTC; D gene: TRBD1; V gene: TRBV11-2; J gene: TRBJ1-2
CDR3 protein: CASSLRGQPEFFTIYF; CDR3 DNA: TGTGCCAGCAGCCTCCGGGGACAGCCAGAATTTTTCACCATATATTTT; D gene: TRBD1; V gene: TRBV5-6; J gene: TRBJ1-3
CDR3 protein: CASSWTGAREETQYF; CDR3 DNA: TGCGCCAGCAGCTGGACAGGTGCCAGGGAGGAGACCCAGTACTTC; D gene: TRBD1; V gene: TRBV5-1; J gene: TRBJ2-5
CDR3 protein: CADKQAMNTEAFF; CDR3 DNA: TGCGCAGACAAACAGGCCATGAACACTGAAGCTTTCTTT; D gene: NA; V gene: TRBV7-2; J gene: TRBJ1-1
CDR3 protein: CASSFWGGSQETQYF; CDR3 DNA: TGTGCCAGCAGCTTCTGGGGGGGTTCGCAAGAGACCCAGTACTTC; D gene: TRBD2; V gene: TRBV5-4; J gene: TRBJ2-5
CDR3 protein: CASSPSDRGTYGYTF; CDR3 DNA: TGCGCCAGCAGCCCATCCGACAGGGGGACCTATGGCTACACCTTC; D gene: TRBD1; V gene: TRBV4-3; J gene: TRBJ1-2
CDR3 protein: CASRAGTSGRIYEQYF; CDR3 DNA: TGCGCCAGCAGGGCCGGGACTAGCGGGCGGATATACGAGCAGTACTTC; D gene: TRBD2; V gene: TRBV5-1; J gene: TRBJ2-7
CDR3 protein: CASSQGTLGQGMSNEKLFF; CDR3 DNA: TGTGCCAGCAGCCAAGGGACCCTAGGACAGGGAATGTCTAATGAAAAACTGTTTTTT; D gene: TRBD1; V gene: TRBV4-2; J gene: TRBJ1-4
CDR3 protein: CASFIQPGNEQYF; CDR3 DNA: TGCGCCAGCTTTATCCAACCGGGAAACGAGCAGTACTTC; D gene: NA; V gene: TRBV5-1; J gene: TRBJ2-7
CDR3 protein: CASSLYPSERLFF; CDR3 DNA: TGTGCCAGCAGTTTATATCCTAGCGAGAGACTGTTCTTC; D gene: NA; V gene: TRBV27; J gene: TRBJ2-1
CDR3 protein: CAWSVIYAQEAFF; CDR3 DNA: TGTGCCTGGAGTGTAATATATGCGCAAGAAGCTTTCTTT; D gene: NA; V gene: TRBV30; J gene: TRBJ1-1
CDR3 protein: CASSQGGWTEAFF; CDR3 DNA: TGTGCCAGCAGCCAAGGGGGCTGGACTGAAGCTTTCTTT; D gene: NA; V gene: TRBV14; J gene: TRBJ1-1
CDR3 protein: CASSSPALSSYNEQFF; CDR3 DNA: TGTGCCAGCAGCTCCCCCGCTCTCAGCTCCTACAATGAGCAGTTCTTC; D gene: NA; V gene: TRBV7-9; J gene: TRBJ2-1
CDR3 protein: CASTGTSNQPQHF; CDR3 DNA: TGTGCCAGTACAGGGACCAGCAATCAGCCCCAGCATTTT; D gene: NA; V gene: TRBV2; J gene: TRBJ1-5
CDR3 protein: CASSTTGGGTNTEAFF; CDR3 DNA: TGTGCCAGCAGCACGACAGGGGGTGGGACGAACACTGAAGCTTTCTTT; D gene: TRBD1; V gene: TRBV7-2; J gene: TRBJ1-1
CDR3 protein: CASSLVQGNSPLHF; CDR3 DNA: TGTGCCAGCAGCTTAGTGCAGGGGAATTCACCCCTCCACTTT; D gene: NA; V gene: TRBV7-8; J gene: TRBJ1-6